Each of the 2 T cell receptor beta chains below was sequenced from the same sample in a study of response to subunit inactivated influenza vaccine. MiXCR was run by TCRdb on the RT-PCR reads, yielding one entry per CDR3 protein. The sample includes about 700,000 distinct CDR3 sequences, approximately 14% of them seen just once. Here the sequenced sample was PBMCs from blood, taken 14 days before vaccination. These receptors all stem from a man aged 45 to 65 who received an inactivated influenza vaccine.

The chain employs TRBV30 and TRBJ2-1; D is unresolved. Deletions cut 0 bases from V and 2 bases from J, with 14 bases between. Germline V gene data show CDR1 as GTSNPN and CDR2 as SVGIG (reference sequence). This CDR3 has 16 amino acids. The DNA for the CDR3 is TGTGCCTGGAGTGTAGTGGGCACCGTAGCCTACAATGAGCAGTTCTTC. This codes for CAWSVVGTVAYNEQFF.

The chain employs TRBV5-6 and TRBJ2-2; 7 bases agree with TRBD1. The CDR3 spans 16 residues. Per the germline V gene, CDR1 is SGHDT and CDR2 is YYEEEE. V shed 0 bases and J 4 bases; nucleotides not matched to a gene: 6. The CDR3 DNA sequence: TGTGCCAGCAGCTTGGCCGGGACAGTATTCACCGGGGAGCTGTTTTTT. It translates to CASSLAGTVFTGELFF.